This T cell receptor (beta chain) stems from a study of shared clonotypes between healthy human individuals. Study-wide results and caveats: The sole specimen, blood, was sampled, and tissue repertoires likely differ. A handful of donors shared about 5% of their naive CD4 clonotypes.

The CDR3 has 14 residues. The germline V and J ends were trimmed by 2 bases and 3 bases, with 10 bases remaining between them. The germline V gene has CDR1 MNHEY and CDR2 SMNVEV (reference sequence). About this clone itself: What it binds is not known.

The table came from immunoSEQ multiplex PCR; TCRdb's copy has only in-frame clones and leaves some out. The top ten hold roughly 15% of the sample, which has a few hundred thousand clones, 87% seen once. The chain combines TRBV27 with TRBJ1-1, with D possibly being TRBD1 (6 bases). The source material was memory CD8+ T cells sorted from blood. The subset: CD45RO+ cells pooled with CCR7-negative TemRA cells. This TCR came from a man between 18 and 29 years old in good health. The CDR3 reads CASSLGQGHTEAFF. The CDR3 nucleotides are TGTGCCAGCAGTTTAGGTCAGGGGCACACTGAAGCTTTCTTT.